This TCR beta chain comes out of a study of blood T cell repertoires in COVID-19. This CDR3 is 17 amino acids long. Germline CDR1 LGHDT, CDR2 YNNKEL (reference sequence). V trimming: 5 bases; J trimming: 0 bases; junction bases outside the gene matches: 8. The table came from immunoSEQ multiplex PCR; TCRdb's copy has only in-frame clones and leaves some out. The repertoire holds 300,000 to 450,000 clones, with 80% to 90% as singletons. The gene calls are TRBV3-1 (or the pseudogene TRBV3-2) and TRBJ2-4; 9 bases fit TRBD1. The source is an older woman with COVID-19, enrolled during active disease. Specimen: peripheral blood. CDR3 sequence reads: CASSASGTGLAKNIQYF. CDR3 bases: TGTGCCAGCAGCGCATCCGGGACAGGGCTAGCCAAAAACATTCAGTACTTC.